The source of this T cell receptor beta chain is a study of early T cells in non-severe SARS-CoV-2 infection (dated by TCRdb to the early 2020s). Describing the broader study: Because TCR sequencing relied on bulk RNA taken from unsorted whole blood, pairing of alpha and beta chains was not possible. The full study reports these points: VDJdb matching was skewed toward anti-spike CD8 responses and likely underestimated virus-specific expansions, missing private and CD4 specificities.

A case-control design nested within a healthcare worker cohort in London, UK, was used, with weekly nasopharyngeal swab PCR tests and blood sampling performed. Healthcare workers were enrolled in the week of the UK lockdown, from 23 to 31 March 2020, and were followed every week for up to roughly 15 weeks. Library method: 5' RACE. TCRdb shows the sequencer as NextSeq 500. In the TCR library protocol, unique molecular identifiers were attached to individual cDNA molecules to correct for PCR bias and sequencing error. Both TCR alpha and beta chains were sequenced, and tight co-correlation was observed between alpha and beta sequence abundances in each sample. Concerning the study's data processing: Decombinator V4 was used to annotate TCR sequences for V gene, J gene and CDR3. Expanded TCRs were defined as changing significantly between any two time points under a Poisson model with p below 0.0001. TCR abundances were normalised to the total number of TCRs sequenced in each sample and reported as counts per million. MAIT TCRs were defined by TRAV1-2 paired with TRAJ12, TRAJ20 or TRAJ33, and iNKT TCRs by TRAV10 paired with TRAJ18. VDJdb, accessed on 1 November 2021, was searched for TCRs annotated for CMV, EBV and SARS-CoV-2, and TCRs annotated for more than one antigen were excluded. Starting from the raw public reads, TCRdb applied fastp trimming at Q25, assembled clones with MiXCR and retained in-frame beta chains. Each entry is one CDR3 protein sequence, shown with its most common DNA and genes. The V and J calls and clone size come from TCRdb's table, not from the authors' own analysis. The sample table lists about 48,000 distinct CDR3 sequences, roughly 6.1% of them with a count of one. Under 9% of the sample belongs to the ten largest clones.

This clonotype was seen a handful of times. Its antigen has not been determined. No much larger clonotype is one base removed from it; base qualities were not supplied. The CDR3 measures 15 amino acids from cysteine to phenylalanine. Only CDR3 DNA remains: 45 bases, in frame from the first base. From V the trimming removes 0 bases and from J it removes 7 bases, while the gene matches leave 6 bases of the junction unaccounted for. CDR1 and CDR2 are read off the germline V gene as MNHEY and SVGAGI. The V and J genes are TRBV6-5 and TRBJ1-2; 9 nucleotides in the junction match TRBD1. Specimen: whole blood, collected at baseline. This TCR was recovered from an adult who was a healthcare worker with PCR-confirmed SARS-CoV-2 infection or an uninfected control (not recorded which). The base sequence is TGTGCCAGCAGTTACTCTCCGGGACAGGGCGGTGGCTACACCTTC. This yields the protein CASSYSPGQGGGYTF.